Each of the 32 T cell receptor beta chains below was sequenced from the same sample in a study of early T cells in non-severe SARS-CoV-2 infection. TCRdb re-called the 5' RACE reads with MiXCR, one entry per CDR3 protein. The repertoire includes 99,000 or so distinct CDR3 sequences, 16% of them detected once, and 1.3% sits in the top ten. The sample was whole blood. All receptors derive from an adult who was a healthcare worker with PCR-confirmed SARS-CoV-2 infection or an uninfected control (not recorded which).

This clonotype was detected only a few times. The chain links TRBV7-2 to TRBJ1-5; maybe TRBD1 (5 bases). Germline V gives CDR1 SGHTA, CDR2 FQGNSA. The CDR3 consists of 18 residues. Trimming took off 5 bases at V and 0 bases at J, with 20 bases between the two ends. CDR3 residues: CASSLPPGTADSNQPQHF. Written as DNA, the CDR3 is TGTGCCAGCAGCCTCCCCCCCGGGACGGCTGATAGCAATCAGCCCCAGCATTTT.

This clonotype has a handful of counts. V gene TRBV5-1 combines with J gene TRBJ1-1, with TRBD1 as a possible D gene (6 bases). With 0 bases removed from V and 1 base from J, the gap between germline ends came to 13 bases. The CDR3 spans 16 residues. Germline values: CDR1 SGHRS, CDR2 YFSETQ. The CDR3 nucleotides read TGCGCCAGCAGCTTGGAGGTGGCAGGGGCGAACACTGAAGCTTTCTTT. Its translation is CASSLEVAGANTEAFF.

CDR3 in amino acids: CASSQKTGGNTEAFF. DNA for the CDR3: TGTGCCAGCTCACAGAAAACAGGGGGGAACACTGAAGCTTTCTTT. V is TRBV18 and J is TRBJ1-1, with TRBD1 matching 8 bases. The CDR3 loop spans 15 amino acids. Germline V CDR1 and CDR2: KGHSH, LQKENI. The V and J ends lost 4 bases and 1 base, in that order; junction bases with no gene match: 5. Looking up the rest from reference TRBV18 and TRBJ1-1 gives the full variable domain: NAGVMQNPRHLVRRRGQEARLRCSPMKGHSHVYWYRQLPEEGLKFMVYLQKENIIDESGMPKERFSAEFPKEGPSILRIQQVVRGDSAAYFCASSQKTGGNTEAFFGQGTRLTVV.

This clonotype came up many times. The genes are TRBV5-1 and TRBJ2-7, with 7 bases fitting TRBD1. From germline, CDR1 is SGHRS and CDR2 YFSETQ. This CDR3 is built from 14 residues. Germline trimming cut 4 bases from V and 2 bases from J; bases unmatched to any gene: 6. CDR3 sequence reads: CASSPRGQTYEQYF. CDR3 in DNA: TGCGCCAGCAGCCCCAGGGGACAGACCTACGAGCAGTACTTC.

The chain combines TRBV4-3 with TRBJ2-1; weak D call: TRBD2 (5 bases). The germline CDR1 and CDR2 sequences are LGHNA and YSLEER. Trimming cost V 4 bases and J 3 bases, with 16 bases left between them. This CDR3 has 16 amino acids. The CDR3 nucleotides read TGCGCCAGCAGCCTCTTCATGGGAGACAACTACAATGAGCAGTTCTTC. It specifies CASSLFMGDNYNEQFF.

CDR3 sequence reads: CAWSPPGGIRTYEQYF. The CDR3 DNA reads as TGTGCCTGGAGTCCACCGGGGGGAATAAGAACCTACGAGCAGTACTTC. This chain connects TRBV30 to TRBJ2-7; 7 bases match TRBD2. Germline loops: CDR1 GTSNPN, CDR2 SVGIG (reference sequence). V shed 2 bases and J 2 bases; nucleotides not matched to a gene: 12. The CDR3 sequence is 16 residues long.

The sample holds a few counts of this clonotype. The chain couples TRBV12-3 or TRBV12-4 to TRBJ2-2, with TRBD2 identical over 9 bases. Trimming took 6 bases from V and 7 from J; bases not matched to a gene: 9. The CDR3 contains 15 residues. CDR3 in amino acids: CASRLSGRSGGELFF. CDR3 sequence (DNA): TGTGCCAGCAGACTCAGCGGGAGGTCGGGCGGGGAGCTGTTTTTT.

The chain employs TRBV4-2 and TRBJ2-1; no firm D call. Trimming stripped 2 bases from V and 7 bases from J, with 9 bases between. Germline values: CDR1 LGHNA, CDR2 YNFKEQ. The CDR3 has 13 residues. CDR3 loop: CASSQTNANEQFF. CDR3 in DNA: TGTGCCAGCAGCCAAACTAACGCGAATGAGCAGTTCTTC.

The chain links TRBV10-2 to TRBJ1-6; D remains unclear. This CDR3 region has 16 residues. CDR1 and CDR2 (germline): WSHSY, SAAADI. Trimming left V 4 bases short and J 1 base short, with 11 bases between. CDR3 nucleotide sequence: TGCGCCAGCAGTGTCACGGGAGATTCCTATAATTCACCCCTCCACTTT. The encoded protein is CASSVTGDSYNSPLHF.

This clonotype was seen many times. Written as DNA, the CDR3 is TGTGCCAGCTCACCGACTCTGAGGGTGAACACTGAAGCTTTCTTT. Translating gives CASSPTLRVNTEAFF. J is TRBJ1-1 and V is TRBV18, with D unresolved. This CDR3 spans 15 amino acids. Per germline, CDR1 KGHSH and CDR2 LQKENI. V shed 3 bases and J shed 0 bases, with 11 bases lying between them.

The chain has TRBV6-4 and TRBJ2-3; TRBD2 matches at 10 bases. Germline assignment: CDR1 MRHNA and CDR2 SNTAGT. There are 15 residues in the CDR3. J was trimmed by 0 bases and V by 4 bases; bases with no gene match: 1. Here the CDR3 DNA reads TGTGCCAGCAGTGCGACTAGCGGGAGCACAGATACGCAGTATTTT. This translates into CASSATSGSTDTQYF.

This clonotype turned up a few times. The chain employs TRBV7-6 and TRBJ1-3; TRBD1 is a possible D gene (6 bases). The CDR3 covers 17 residues. The germline gives CDR1 SGHVS, CDR2 FNYEAQ. Trimming removed 0 bases at V and 4 bases at J, with 16 bases between. In nucleotides, the CDR3 is TGTGCCAGCAGCTTAGCGGGGGCGAGGGACCTCGGAAACACCATATATTTT. Translating gives CASSLAGARDLGNTIYF.

This chain uses TRBV2 with TRBJ2-4; D gene uncertain. Trimming took off 5 bases at V and 0 bases at J, with 8 bases between the two ends. Germline CDR1 is SNHLY and CDR2 is FYNNEI. The length of the CDR3 is 14 residues. The DNA of the CDR3 is TGTGCCAGCAGTCCTAAGCTAGCCAAAAACATTCAGTACTTC. This encodes CASSPKLAKNIQYF.

The gene calls are TRBV12-5 and TRBJ2-7, with 10 bases fitting TRBD2. The ends lost 6 bases at V and 7 bases at J; junction bases unmatched: 15. This CDR3 is built from 16 residues. Germline V CDR1 and CDR2: LGHNT, FRNRAP. CDR3 region: CASGHGSGRYLGEQYF. The CDR3 DNA follows: TGTGCTAGTGGCCACGGTAGCGGGAGGTACCTGGGGGAGCAGTACTTC. Using reference TRBV12-5 and TRBJ2-7 for the parts outside the CDR3, the full variable domain is DARVTQTPRHKVTEMGQEVTMRCQPILGHNTVFWYRQTMMQGLELLAYFRNRAPLDDSGMPKDRFSAEMPDATLATLKIQPSEPRDSAVYFCASGHGSGRYLGEQYFGPGTRLTVT.

Concerning this clonotype: As the CDR3 is not closed by the conserved phenylalanine or tryptophan, this likely results from a read error. J is TRBJ1-6 and V is TRBV20-1; no firm D call. CDR3 length: 14 residues. Germline lookup yields CDR1 DFQATT and CDR2 SNEGSKA (reference sequence). V was pared by 4 bases and J by 7 bases, with 14 bases between. CDR3 protein: CSATPPGSNSPLHL. The DNA for the CDR3 is TGCAGTGCTACTCCCCCCGGGTCCAATTCACCCCTCCACCTT.

J is TRBJ2-5 and V is TRBV29-1; D unclear. Trimming pared 3 bases from V and 5 bases from J, leaving 4 bases between. The germline gives CDR1 SQVTM, CDR2 ANQGSEA. The CDR3 sequence is 10 residues long. CDR3 protein: CSVEQETQYF. DNA of the CDR3: TGCAGCGTTGAGCAGGAGACCCAGTACTTC.

This clonotype has a count of ten or more. The V gene is TRBV5-1, the J gene TRBJ1-1; D may be TRBD1 (6 bases). The CDR3 is 14 amino acids. Per the germline V gene, CDR1 is SGHRS and CDR2 is YFSETQ. Trimming removed 5 bases at V and 0 bases at J, with 11 bases between. The CDR3 sequence is CASSPTGLNTEAFF. The CDR3 nucleotides are TGCGCCAGCAGTCCCACAGGGTTGAACACTGAAGCTTTCTTT.

The rearrangement uses TRBV10-3 and TRBJ1-4; the match to TRBD1 covers 12 bases. The ends lost 5 bases at V and 10 bases at J; junction bases unmatched: 11. The CDR3 spans 16 residues. Germline CDR1 ENHRY, CDR2 SYGVKD. CDR3 nucleotides: TGTGCCATCAGTCCAAACACCGGGACAGGGGGCGGAAAACTGTTTTTT. Protein product: CAISPNTGTGGGKLFF.

This clonotype occurred a few times. The rearrangement joins TRBV20-1 to TRBJ1-5, with 7 bases matching TRBD1. Germline CDR1 reads DFQATT; CDR2 reads SNEGSKA (reference sequence). This CDR3 region has 16 residues. The ends lost 0 bases at V and 3 bases at J; junction bases unmatched: 8. In nucleotides, the CDR3 is TGCAGTGCTAGAGATCCCGGCAGGGGGGCCAATCAGCCCCAGCATTTT. Translated, it gives CSARDPGRGANQPQHF.

Only a few counts were recorded for this clonotype. The V gene is TRBV29-1, the J gene TRBJ2-3, with D perhaps TRBD1 (5 bases). Trimming removed 7 bases from V and 4 bases from J, with 15 bases in between. Germline CDR1 and CDR2: SQVTM and ANQGSEA. The CDR3 consists of 13 residues. The DNA for the CDR3 is TGCAGCGCCGCCAGGGAAGGGCCAGATACGCAGTATTTT. Translation gives CSAAREGPDTQYF.

This clonotype was detected only a few times. The chain joins TRBV30 to TRBJ2-7; 10 bases align to TRBD2. The V gene end was trimmed by 1 base and the J gene end by 1 base; junction bases not matched to a gene: 4. The CDR3 covers 15 residues. CDR1 is GTSNPN, CDR2 SVGIG, per germline (reference sequence). This chain's CDR3 is CAWSDGTSVSYEQYF. The CDR3 coding sequence is TGTGCCTGGAGTGACGGGACTAGCGTTTCCTACGAGCAGTACTTC.

CDR3 nucleotide sequence: TGTGCCACCAGCATCCGACAGGGGCCCTACAATGAGCAGTTCTTC. It specifies CATSIRQGPYNEQFF. This sequence joins TRBV15 and TRBJ2-1, with 8 nucleotides matching TRBD1. The CDR3 length is 15 residues. Per germline, CDR1 LNHNV and CDR2 YYDKDF (reference sequence). V shed 4 bases and J 2 bases; nucleotides not matched to a gene: 4.

The chain employs TRBV2 and TRBJ2-3; TRBD2 might be the D (6 bases). The germline V and J ends were trimmed by 3 bases and 1 base, with 17 bases remaining between them. Looked up from germline, CDR1 is SNHLY and CDR2 is FYNNEI. This CDR3 region has 17 residues. This chain's CDR3 is CASSDWIGGGGTDTQYF. The CDR3 region has the DNA TGTGCCAGCAGTGATTGGATCGGAGGAGGGGGCACAGATACGCAGTATTTT.

This clonotype came up a few times. V usage is TRBV4-2 and J usage is TRBJ1-2, with D tentatively TRBD1 (6 bases). Germline values: CDR1 LGHNA, CDR2 YNFKEQ. Trimming took 0 bases from V and 9 from J, leaving 20 bases between them. The CDR3 runs 16 residues. For the CDR3, the DNA is TGTGCCAGCAGCCAAGATCCCGCAGGGGTGATACGGAGCTACACCTTC. It is translated as CASSQDPAGVIRSYTF.

V and J are TRBV23-1 and TRBJ2-3; TRBD2 agrees at 8 bases. TRBV23-1 is an ORF, and what it does is uncertain. The length of the CDR3 is 19 residues. With V trimmed by 0 bases and J by 4 bases, 15 bases remained unmatched. The CDR3 region is CASSQSCAGRALEADTQYF. Written as DNA, the CDR3 is TGCGCCAGCAGTCAATCGTGCGCCGGGAGGGCCCTCGAGGCAGATACGCAGTATTTT.

The sample holds a few counts of this clonotype. The DNA for the CDR3 is TGTGCCAGCAGCTTCCTCCGGGACAGCTACGAGCAGTACTTC. Amino acids: CASSFLRDSYEQYF. V usage is TRBV11-2 and J usage is TRBJ2-7; TRBD1 aligns across 7 bases. This CDR3 has 14 residues. The germline CDR1 and CDR2 sequences are SGHAT and FQNNGV. The V and J ends lost 3 bases and 3 bases, in that order; junction bases with no gene match: 5.

This clonotype was observed at least ten times. The chain links TRBV12-3 or TRBV12-4 to TRBJ1-1, with 7 bases identical to TRBD1. The V gene end was trimmed by 5 bases and the J gene end by 4 bases; junction bases not matched to a gene: 10. The CDR3 totals 15 residues. CDR3: CASSPDREGVTEAFF. CDR3 bases: TGTGCCAGCAGTCCCGACAGGGAGGGTGTCACTGAAGCTTTCTTT.

The V call is TRBV19, the J call TRBJ2-6; no clear D gene. Germline V CDR1 and CDR2: LNHDA, SQIVND (reference sequence). This CDR3 is 15 amino acids long. V lost 5 bases and J 1 base, leaving 9 bases between the germline ends. The CDR3 sequence is CASSGRRSGANVLTF. The CDR3 nucleotides read TGTGCCAGTAGTGGGCGTAGGTCTGGGGCCAACGTCCTGACTTTC.

The chain couples TRBV14 to TRBJ1-2; D remains ambiguous. Trimming took 0 bases from V and 3 from J, leaving 11 bases between them. Germline V gives CDR1 SGHDN, CDR2 FVKESK. CDR3 size: 15 residues. In nucleotides, the CDR3 is TGTGCCAGCAGCCAAGATATAACGGGATACTATGGCTACACCTTC. It specifies CASSQDITGYYGYTF.

This chain connects TRBV7-2 to TRBJ1-4; 9 positions match TRBD1. The CDR3 spans 18 residues. Per the germline V gene, CDR1 is SGHTA and CDR2 is FQGNSA. The trim removed 0 bases at V and 3 bases at J, leaving 8 bases unmatched. The CDR3 DNA reads TGTGCCAGCAGCTTAGCTGCGACAGGGGGTGGTTCTAATGAAAAACTGTTTTTT. This encodes CASSLAATGGGSNEKLFF.

This clonotype was picked up a small number of times. V and J are TRBV6-5 and TRBJ1-4; a possible D gene is TRBD1 (6 bases). The CDR3 length is 19 residues. V gave up 6 bases and J gave up 0 bases, with 23 bases separating them. Germline assignment: CDR1 MNHEY and CDR2 SVGAGI. DNA of the CDR3: TGTGCCAGCAGATACCACTGGGGGGGGGCGAAGGCAACTAATGAAAAACTGTTTTTT. Its translation: CASRYHWGGAKATNEKLFF.

This clonotype has just a few counts. The genes are TRBV7-2 and TRBJ2-7; tentatively, D is TRBD2 (5 bases). Germline CDR1 and CDR2: SGHTA and FQGNSA. The CDR3 loop spans 14 amino acids. Trimming stripped 5 bases from V and 1 base from J, with 12 bases between. The CDR3 is CASSPERASYEQYF. In nucleotides, the CDR3 is TGTGCCAGCAGCCCAGAGAGGGCTTCCTACGAGCAGTACTTC.